A single sample is the source of the 29 T cell receptor beta chains below, sequenced in a study of blood T cell repertoires in COVID-19. Here immunoSEQ multiplex PCR was the method, and the copy in TCRdb shows in-frame clones only, minus some. Of more than 200,000 clones in the sample, roughly nine tenths were seen once. Sequencing was carried out using peripheral blood. These receptors were obtained from a woman aged 45 to 65 with acute or convalescent COVID-19.

The chain is built from TRBV18 and TRBJ2-3; 10 positions agree with TRBD2. V was pared by 6 bases and J by 3 bases, with 6 bases of the junction left unmatched. The CDR3 has 15 residues. Looked up from germline, CDR1 is KGHSH and CDR2 is LQKENI. The CDR3 sequence: CASSPRTSGTDTQYF. The CDR3 DNA sequence: TGTGCCAGCTCGCCGCGGACTAGCGGAACAGATACGCAGTATTTT.

The rearrangement uses TRBV30 and TRBJ1-2; perhaps TRBD1 as D (5 bases). This CDR3 spans 10 amino acids. Trimming removed 6 bases from V and 8 bases from J, with 10 bases in between. CDR1 and CDR2 from the germline V gene are GTSNPN and SVGIG (reference sequence). CDR3 residues: CACHRFGYTF. The CDR3 DNA reads TGTGCCTGTCACAGGTTCGGCTACACCTTC. The variable domain in full, with the rest retrieved from reference TRBV30 and TRBJ1-2, is SQTIHQWPATLVQPVGSPLSLECTVEGTSNPNLYWYRQAAGRGLQLLFYSVGIGQISSEVPQNLSASRPQDRQFILSSKKLLLSDSGFYLCACHRFGYTFGSGTRLTVV.

This rearrangement joins TRBV29-1 to TRBJ2-1, with D tentatively TRBD1 (5 bases). The V end was cut by 2 bases, the J end by 2 bases, with 7 bases between. There are 13 residues in the CDR3. Germline loops: CDR1 SQVTM, CDR2 ANQGSEA. The CDR3 coding sequence is TGCAGCGTTGAAAGGGGAACCTACAATGAGCAGTTCTTC. It is translated as CSVERGTYNEQFF.

This clone was counted once. The chain has TRBV4-1 and TRBJ2-5, with D uncertain. The CDR3 loop spans 15 amino acids. CDR1 is MGHRA and CDR2 is YSYEKL in the germline V gene. V shed 0 bases and J shed 2 bases, with 10 bases lying between them. The chain's CDR3 is CASSQERLMQETQYF. CDR3 coding DNA: TGCGCCAGCAGCCAAGAGAGGTTGATGCAAGAGACCCAGTACTTC.

This clone was observed a single time. The V gene is TRBV4-1, the J gene TRBJ2-7; 7 bases align to TRBD2. Germline V CDR1 and CDR2: MGHRA, YSYEKL. Trimming took 4 bases from V and 3 from J; bases not matched to a gene: 15. The CDR3 covers 17 residues. The CDR3 protein is CASSRLSRAGVHYEQYF. The CDR3 nucleotides read TGCGCCAGCAGCCGCCTAAGTAGGGCGGGAGTTCACTACGAGCAGTACTTC.

The chain combines TRBV4-2 with TRBJ2-5; 7 bases fit TRBD1. The CDR3 is made up of 14 amino acids. Germline V gene lookup returns CDR1 LGHNA and CDR2 YNFKEQ. V lost 2 bases and J lost 5; bases outside the gene matches: 5. Here the CDR3 reads CASSQRQGLETQYF. CDR3 coding DNA: TGTGCCAGCAGCCAACGACAGGGTCTGGAGACCCAGTACTTC.

V is TRBV23-1 and J is TRBJ2-2; maybe TRBD2 (5 bases). TRBV23-1 is an ORF, and what it does is uncertain. The CDR3 has 16 amino acids. V lost 4 bases to trimming and J lost 4 bases, with 16 bases between them. The CDR3 loop reads CASSPTTGSGTGELFF. Here the CDR3 DNA reads TGCGCCAGCAGTCCAACGACGGGGTCGGGCACCGGGGAGCTGTTTTTT.

The chain uses TRBV6-6 and TRBJ1-5; perhaps TRBD1 as D (5 bases). CDR3 length equals 15 residues. With 7 bases removed from V and 3 bases from J, the gap between germline ends came to 16 bases. Germline V gene lookup returns CDR1 MNHNY and CDR2 SVGAGI (reference sequence). The CDR3 spells CASTTSQGYNQPQHF. The CDR3 DNA sequence: TGTGCCAGCACTACAAGCCAGGGTTACAATCAGCCCCAGCATTTT.

The V and J genes are TRBV27 and TRBJ2-7; D ambiguous. V dropped 7 bases and J dropped 0 bases, with 13 bases sitting between them. This CDR3 spans 14 amino acids. Germline V lookup: CDR1 MNHEY, CDR2 SMNVEV (reference sequence). The CDR3 reads CASKAAQSSYEQYF. CDR3 DNA: TGTGCCAGCAAGGCGGCCCAAAGCTCCTACGAGCAGTACTTC.

The chain links TRBV2 to TRBJ1-1; D unresolved. The CDR3 runs to 13 residues. In germline, CDR1 is SNHLY, CDR2 FYNNEI. Trimming shortened V by 7 bases and J by 5 bases, and 14 bases separated the two germline ends. The CDR3 spells CASTLEGRTEAFF. CDR3 in DNA: TGTGCCAGCACCCTGGAAGGGAGAACTGAAGCTTTCTTT.

This clone occurred a few times. This sequence joins TRBV24-1 and TRBJ2-5; TRBD1 agrees at 11 bases. Trimming at V came to 5 bases and at J to 5 bases, leaving 6 bases not matched to a gene. Germline CDR1 is KGHDR and CDR2 is SFDVKD. The CDR3 is 15 amino acids. Here the CDR3 reads CATSAGTGGRETQYF. The CDR3, as DNA: TGTGCCACCAGTGCCGGGACAGGGGGTAGGGAGACCCAGTACTTC.

The chain combines TRBV9 with TRBJ1-3; D gene uncertain. Germline lookup yields CDR1 SGDLS and CDR2 YYNGEE. The V gene lost 4 bases and the J gene lost 2 bases, with 25 bases spanning the gap. CDR3 length: 19 amino acids. The CDR3 reads CASSPSVGGPIRPGNTIYF. In DNA, the CDR3 is TGTGCCAGCAGCCCTTCCGTTGGAGGGCCCATAAGACCTGGAAACACCATATATTTT.

V and J are TRBV6-5 and TRBJ1-5; D gene ambiguous. The CDR3 length is 13 residues. Trimming removed 7 bases from V and 1 base from J, with 8 bases in between. CDR1 and CDR2 (germline): MNHEY, SVGAGI. The CDR3 protein is CASTDISNQPQHF. The CDR3 bases are TGTGCCAGCACCGACATAAGCAATCAGCCCCAGCATTTT.

The chain joins TRBV13 to TRBJ2-7; 8 nucleotides agree with TRBD2. Germline CDR1 PRHDT, CDR2 FYEKMQ (reference sequence). The CDR3 totals 13 residues. After removal of 10 bases from V and 5 bases from J, the junction contained 10 bases not matched to a gene. This CDR3 reads CAIASRGGDEQYF. The CDR3 nucleotides read TGTGCCATCGCATCCCGGGGGGGAGACGAGCAGTACTTC.

The chain carries TRBV19 and TRBJ2-1; 11 bases match TRBD2. V was clipped by 3 bases and J by 3 bases; unmatched bases: 10. Germline CDR1 and CDR2: LNHDA and SQIVND (reference sequence). There are 18 residues in the CDR3. CDR3 nucleotide sequence: TGTGCCAGTAGTATGGGGTTACTAGCGGGAGATTTCTACAATGAGCAGTTCTTC. Encoded protein: CASSMGLLAGDFYNEQFF.

The chain links TRBV7-2 to TRBJ2-4, with D maybe TRBD2 (5 bases). Germline CDR1 and CDR2: SGHTA and FQGNSA. CDR3 length equals 15 residues. Trimming removed 7 bases from V and 2 bases from J, with 15 bases in between. The CDR3 coding sequence is TGTGCCAGCACCGGACTTGGCAGACCCAAAAACATTCAGTACTTC. Protein: CASTGLGRPKNIQYF.

With respect to this clone: The sample carries other DNA sequences with the same CDR3. The chain is built from TRBV30 and TRBJ2-1; maybe TRBD1 (5 bases). Germline V lookup: CDR1 GTSNPN, CDR2 SVGIG (reference sequence). This CDR3 spans 12 amino acids. The germline V and J ends were trimmed by 0 bases and 6 bases, with 6 bases remaining between them. The CDR3 reads CAWSVRGNEQFF. The CDR3 DNA reads as TGTGCCTGGAGTGTTAGGGGCAATGAGCAGTTCTTC.

This clone occurred once. The J gene is TRBJ2-1, the V gene TRBV5-4; TRBD2 matches 8 bases. V trimming: 3 bases; J trimming: 4 bases; junction bases outside the gene matches: 12. The CDR3 covers 17 residues. The germline V gene encodes CDR1 SGHNT and CDR2 YYREEE (reference sequence). The CDR3 region has the DNA TGTGCCAGCAGCTCGAAGACCGGGACTAGAGGGTACAATGAGCAGTTCTTC. Protein: CASSSKTGTRGYNEQFF.

The chain is built from TRBV3-1 (or the pseudogene TRBV3-2) and TRBJ2-7; 13 bases match TRBD2. The CDR3 contains 17 residues. CDR1 is LGHDT, CDR2 YNNKEL, per germline (reference sequence). V lost 4 bases and J lost 0; bases outside the gene matches: 6. Here the CDR3 DNA reads TGTGCCAGCAGCCGGACTAGCGGGAGTTCAAGCTCCTACGAGCAGTACTTC. Translation: CASSRTSGSSSSYEQYF.

The chain is built from TRBV27 and TRBJ2-7; TRBD1 aligns across 8 bases. J was trimmed by 1 base and V by 2 bases; bases with no gene match: 7. The CDR3 spans 16 residues. CDR1 and CDR2 (germline): MNHEY, SMNVEV (reference sequence). CDR3 DNA: TGTGCCAGCAGTTTAACGGGACAGGTCTTTTCCTACGAGCAGTACTTC. Amino acids: CASSLTGQVFSYEQYF.

The chain couples TRBV19 to TRBJ1-2, with TRBD1 as a possible D gene (6 bases). CDR3 size: 14 residues. V dropped 6 bases and J dropped 2 bases, with 13 bases sitting between them. In germline, CDR1 is LNHDA, CDR2 SQIVND (reference sequence). The CDR3 region has the DNA TGTGCCAGTAGCGACGCTCAGGGGAACTATGGCTACACCTTC. This sequence encodes CASSDAQGNYGYTF.

The chain carries TRBV6-2 or TRBV6-3 and TRBJ2-7; tentatively, D is TRBD1 (6 bases). Germline CDR1 reads MNHEY; CDR2 reads SVGEGT. The V gene lost 1 base and the J gene lost 4 bases, with 11 bases spanning the gap. CDR3 length equals 14 residues. This CDR3 is CASSYFWGPYEQYF. The CDR3 nucleotides are TGTGCCAGCAGTTACTTCTGGGGGCCTTACGAGCAGTACTTC.

V is TRBV19 and J is TRBJ2-2; a possible D gene is TRBD2 (5 bases). The CDR3 totals 12 residues. V lost 7 bases to trimming and J lost 5 bases, with 8 bases between them. Germline CDR1 reads LNHDA; CDR2 reads SQIVND (reference sequence). CDR3 bases: TGTGCCAGTATCTGGGAGACCGGGGAGCTGTTTTTT. Translation gives CASIWETGELFF.

V usage is TRBV30 and J usage is TRBJ2-1; perhaps TRBD1 as D (6 bases). The germline V gene has CDR1 GTSNPN and CDR2 SVGIG (reference sequence). The germline V and J ends were trimmed by 2 bases and 13 bases, with 12 bases remaining between them. This CDR3 region has 11 residues. The CDR3 DNA reads TGTGCCTGGAGTCTCGACAGGTCCCAGTTCTTC. Translation: CAWSLDRSQFF.

The chain links TRBV9 to TRBJ2-2; unclear D gene. With 9 bases removed from V and 0 bases from J, the gap between germline ends came to 9 bases. Germline V gene lookup returns CDR1 SGDLS and CDR2 YYNGEE. This CDR3 region has 13 residues. This CDR3 reads CATGASNTGELFF. The CDR3, as DNA: TGTGCCACCGGTGCTTCGAACACCGGGGAGCTGTTTTTT.

V and J are TRBV6-5 and TRBJ2-7; tentative D call: TRBD1 (6 bases). Germline V gives CDR1 MNHEY, CDR2 SVGAGI. Deletions cut 6 bases from V and 6 bases from J, with 15 bases between. The CDR3 has 13 residues. The CDR3 region has the DNA TGTGCCAGCAGCTTACAGGGAAGTGGCGAGCAGTACTTC. Protein product: CASSLQGSGEQYF.

This clone was observed a handful of times. J is TRBJ2-5 and V is TRBV20-1, with 10 bases lining up with TRBD1. Germline values: CDR1 DFQATT, CDR2 SNEGSKA (reference sequence). CDR3 length equals 15 residues. Trimming removed 3 bases from V and 5 bases from J; junction bases left unmatched: 9. CDR3 region: CSASTGTGEWETQYF. Here the CDR3 DNA reads TGCAGTGCTAGTACCGGGACAGGGGAGTGGGAGACCCAGTACTTC.

This clone was counted once. The J gene is TRBJ1-4, the V gene TRBV7-9; tentative D call: TRBD1 (6 bases). V dropped 5 bases and J dropped 3 bases, with 13 bases sitting between them. This CDR3 contains 15 residues. Germline V gene lookup returns CDR1 SEHNR and CDR2 FQNEAQ (reference sequence). The CDR3 spells CASSPSTGSNEKLFF. As DNA, the CDR3 is TGTGCCAGCAGCCCGTCCACAGGGTCTAATGAAAAACTGTTTTTT.

The chain links TRBV12-5 to TRBJ1-1, with unresolved D. The V and J ends lost 7 bases and 6 bases respectively, with 9 bases between them. Germline assignment: CDR1 LGHNT and CDR2 FRNRAP. This CDR3 is 11 amino acids long. CDR3 amino acids: CASAIHPEAFF. In DNA form, the CDR3 reads TGTGCTAGTGCCATACACCCTGAAGCTTTCTTT. The variable domain in full, with the rest retrieved from reference TRBV12-5 and TRBJ1-1, is DARVTQTPRHKVTEMGQEVTMRCQPILGHNTVFWYRQTMMQGLELLAYFRNRAPLDDSGMPKDRFSAEMPDATLATLKIQPSEPRDSAVYFCASAIHPEAFFGQGTRLTVV.